Listed below are T cell receptor beta chains from one sample, sequenced in a study of beta chain features in type 1 diabetes. The protocol was immunoSEQ multiplex PCR, while the TCRdb copy is restricted to in-frame clones and leaves out a portion. The sample carries roughly 500,000 clones, approximately 30% recorded once. Sequences were obtained from naive CD4+ T cells from blood. All receptors come from a man in his late teens or twenties in good health. Each CDR3 is given with its conserved first and last residue. Fields, in order: D gene, V gene, clone size, J gene, CDR3 DNA, CDR3 protein. D genes are given only for firm matches. Clone size appears in some rows only: once, few, many, or a class for an expanded clone.

.	TRBV2	.	TRBJ1-1	TGTGCCAGCAGCGAACCCAGACAGTTAACGAACACTGAAGCTTTCTTT	CASSEPRQLTNTEAFF
.	TRBV30	.	TRBJ1-1	TGTGCCTGGAACTCAGGGCTGGAAGCTTTCTTT	CAWNSGLEAFF
.	TRBV9	.	TRBJ2-3	TGTGCCAGCAGCGTAGCAGGCCACACAGATACGCAGTATTTT	CASSVAGHTDTQYF
.	TRBV5-6	.	TRBJ2-1	TGTGCCAGCAGCTTGGCGGGCAGGACGCACTACAATGAGCAGTTCTTC	CASSLAGRTHYNEQFF
.	TRBV4-3	few	TRBJ2-3	TGCGCCAGCAGCCAAGATCGGCACCGCACAGATACGCAGTATTTT	CASSQDRHRTDTQYF
TRBD1	TRBV30	few	TRBJ2-1	TGTGCCTGGAGTCCCTCACAGGGGGCCGGCTACAATGAGCAGTTCTTC	CAWSPSQGAGYNEQFF
TRBD1	TRBV7-9	.	TRBJ2-7	TGTGCCAGCAGCCCCTGGACAGGAACGGGGGAGCAGTACTTC	CASSPWTGTGEQYF
.	TRBV14	.	TRBJ2-7	TGTGCCAGCAGCCCCCAAGGGGGAGGCGAGCAGTACTTC	CASSPQGGGEQYF
TRBD1	TRBV29-1	.	TRBJ1-1	TGCAGCGTGGGCCCGGGACAGCGGATGAACACTGAAGCTTTCTTT	CSVGPGQRMNTEAFF
.	TRBV7-2	once	TRBJ2-3	TGTGCGGAAGGGGGTACTAGCACAGATACGCAGTATTTT	CAEGGTSTDTQYF
TRBD1	TRBV2	few	TRBJ2-3	TGTGCCAGCAGTCTCGGGACAGGCACAGATACGCAGTATTTT	CASSLGTGTDTQYF
.	TRBV4-1	few	TRBJ2-5	TGCGCCAGCAGACAGGGTCCTAGGGAGACCCAGTACTTC	CASRQGPRETQYF
.	TRBV4-2	few	TRBJ2-5	TGTGCCAGCAGCTACCGGGACTTTCAAGAGACCCAGTACTTC	CASSYRDFQETQYF
TRBD2	TRBV10-3	.	TRBJ2-3	TGTGCCATCAGTGAGGGGCGGGAGGAAGATACGCAGTATTTT	CAISEGREEDTQYF
TRBD2	TRBV7-2	few	TRBJ2-3	TGTGCCAGCAGCGCCTACGGGCGGGGGGCAGGGACAGATACGCAGTATTTT	CASSAYGRGAGTDTQYF
TRBD1	TRBV7-8	.	TRBJ2-7	TGTGCCAGCAGCTACCGACAGGGAGAGTACGAGCAGTACTTC	CASSYRQGEYEQYF
TRBD2	TRBV7-2	few	TRBJ2-1	TGTGCCAGCACTTTGACTAGCGGGAGCTCCTACAATGAGCAGTTCTTC	CASTLTSGSSYNEQFF
.	TRBV9	.	TRBJ1-3	TGTGCCAGCAGCGCGGGCCCATCCATCTCTGGAAACACCATATATTTT	CASSAGPSISGNTIYF
.	TRBV18	.	TRBJ2-7	TGTGCCAGCTCACCGACTGCATCCTACGAGCAGTACTTC	CASSPTASYEQYF
.	TRBV5-4	.	TRBJ2-3	TGTGCCAGCAGCTTGAGCGGAGGTGGACTCACAGATACGCAGTATTTT	CASSLSGGGLTDTQYF
TRBD2	TRBV30	once	TRBJ2-7	TGTGCCTGGAGGCGGGAGCGAAGCCTGTACGAGCAGTACTTC	CAWRRERSLYEQYF
TRBD2	TRBV10-3	once	TRBJ2-1	TGTGCCACCCTAACTCACAAGCGGGGTGGTTGGAATGAGCAGTTCTTC	CATLTHKRGGWNEQFF
TRBD1	TRBV5-1	.	TRBJ1-1	TGCGCCAGCAAAGGGACAGCCGAGAACACTGAAGCTTTCTTT	CASKGTAENTEAFF
.	TRBV10-3	.	TRBJ2-7	TGTGCCATCAGCCGGGGGGCGAGCGGGGCCCCCTACGAGCAGTACTTC	CAISRGASGAPYEQYF
.	TRBV9	few	TRBJ2-1	TGTGCCAGCAGCGCGACTGCCAGCTCCTACAATGAGCAGTTCTTC	CASSATASSYNEQFF
.	TRBV4-2	few	TRBJ2-1	TGTGCCAGCAGCCAAGATGTAAGGATTCCCAATGAGCAGTTCTTC	CASSQDVRIPNEQFF
.	TRBV7-9	few	TRBJ2-5	TGTGCCAGCAGCTTTGATCTCGGAGGGGAACGAGAGACCCAGTACTTC	CASSFDLGGERETQYF